Shown below are 18 T cell receptor beta chains from a single sample sequenced in a study of identical twins. From the 5' RACE reads, TCRdb called clonotypes with MiXCR, one entry per CDR3 protein. The data hold around 530,000 distinct CDR3 sequences, with 13% to 15% observed a single time. This same sample was also part of a study on yellow fever vaccine responses in identical twins.

Sequenced sample: CD4+ T cells sorted from blood. These receptors all come from a woman between 18 and 29 years old in good health.

This clonotype was seen more than once but under ten times. The rearrangement uses TRBV7-9 and TRBJ1-4; 8 bases are a match to TRBD1. The germline CDR1 and CDR2 sequences are SEHNR and FQNEAQ (reference sequence). Trimming cost V 2 bases and J 7 bases; bases outside gene matches: 9. This CDR3 is built from 16 residues. The CDR3 DNA follows: TGTGCCAGCAGCTTATGGACAGGGATTGTAGCTGAAAAACTGTTTTTT. Translated: CASSLWTGIVAEKLFF.

This clonotype was observed a few times. The genes are TRBV7-9 and TRBJ2-1; no reliable D call. The CDR3 sequence is 11 residues long. Germline V gene data show CDR1 as SEHNR and CDR2 as FQNEAQ (reference sequence). The V end lost 4 bases, the J end lost 8 bases, and 6 bases lay between the germline ends. This chain's CDR3 is CASSSWDEQFF. The CDR3 DNA reads TGTGCCAGCAGCTCTTGGGATGAGCAGTTCTTC.

This clonotype has more than one count but fewer than ten. The chain has TRBV20-1 and TRBJ2-1; 7 bases fit TRBD2. The CDR3 has 14 residues. Germline trimming cut 6 bases from V and 2 bases from J; bases unmatched to any gene: 7. Germline assignment: CDR1 DFQATT and CDR2 SNEGSKA (reference sequence). CDR3 sequence: CSATRLATYNEQFF. CDR3 DNA: TGCAGTGCAACACGACTAGCAACCTACAATGAGCAGTTCTTC.

V gene TRBV27 combines with J gene TRBJ2-3, with D possibly TRBD1 on 5 matching bases. The CDR3 extends over 17 amino acids. V gave up 6 bases and J gave up 0 bases, with 19 bases separating them. Germline-derived CDR1 and CDR2 are MNHEY and SMNVEV (reference sequence). The CDR3 here is CASSSPARGSSTDTQYF. Written as DNA, the CDR3 is TGTGCCAGCAGCAGCCCGGCTAGGGGATCCAGCACAGATACGCAGTATTTT.

The table lists this clonotype with many counts. The chain carries TRBV6-2 or TRBV6-3 and TRBJ2-3; no clear D gene. The CDR3 contains 12 residues. Germline CDR1 MNHEY, CDR2 SVGEGT. The ends were cut back, 6 bases at V and 2 bases at J, with 6 bases in the middle. CDR3 region: CASRPNTDTQYF. DNA of the CDR3: TGTGCCAGCAGACCCAACACAGATACGCAGTATTTT.

This clonotype was counted many times. This CDR3 is CASRVRPWEKNIQYF. CDR3 in DNA: TGTGCCAGCAGGGTTAGGCCTTGGGAGAAAAACATTCAGTACTTC. The chain recombines TRBV7-9 with TRBJ2-4; a weak D match, TRBD2 (5 bases). Trimming pared 6 bases from V and 4 bases from J, leaving 16 bases between. Germline CDR1 reads SEHNR; CDR2 reads FQNEAQ (reference sequence). The CDR3 spans 15 residues.

This clonotype was detected a few times. The rearrangement links TRBV12-3 or TRBV12-4 to TRBJ2-2, with 11 bases identical to TRBD2. V gave up 3 bases and J gave up 5 bases; unmatched junction bases: 5. CDR3 length equals 16 residues. CDR3 nucleotide sequence: TGTGCCAGCAGTTTTGTGGTAGCGGGAGGGACCGGGGAGCTGTTTTTT. It codes for CASSFVVAGGTGELFF.

The V gene is TRBV25-1, the J gene TRBJ2-6; 7 bases map to TRBD1. J lost 5 bases, V lost 2 bases, and 3 bases had no gene match. The CDR3 runs to 15 residues. CDR1 is MGHDK, CDR2 SYGVNS, per germline. The CDR3 DNA follows: TGTGCCAGCAGTGAACCGGGACAGAGGGCCAACGTCCTGACTTTC. As protein: CASSEPGQRANVLTF.

The rearrangement links TRBV5-1 to TRBJ2-2; TRBD1 is a possible D gene (5 bases). Germline CDR1 is SGHRS and CDR2 is YFSETQ. The CDR3 covers 13 residues. The germline V and J ends were trimmed by 0 bases and 8 bases, with 8 bases remaining between them. The CDR3 DNA reads as TGCGCCAGCAGCTTGGACCAGGGAGGGGAGCTGTTTTTT. Its protein product is CASSLDQGGELFF.

This clonotype occurred many times. The chain employs TRBV29-1 and TRBJ2-3; D tentatively reads TRBD1 or TRBD2 (5 bases each). V was cut by 5 bases and J by 1 base, with 10 bases left in between. CDR3 size: 13 residues. Germline values: CDR1 SQVTM, CDR2 ANQGSEA. CDR3 in amino acids: CSVSRDGTDTQYF. In DNA form, the CDR3 reads TGCAGCGTTAGTAGGGACGGCACAGATACGCAGTATTTT.

This clonotype was recorded at least ten times. The chain recombines TRBV4-1 with TRBJ2-4; 14 bases agree with TRBD2. This CDR3 is built from 18 residues. V was pared by 3 bases and J by 2 bases, with 6 bases of the junction left unmatched. Germline loops: CDR1 MGHRA, CDR2 YSYEKL. The DNA of the CDR3 is TGCGCCAGCAGCCAGGGACTAGCGGGAGTTTTTTCCAAAAACATTCAGTACTTC. Residues: CASSQGLAGVFSKNIQYF.

This clonotype came up a few times. The J gene is TRBJ1-5, the V gene TRBV12-3 or TRBV12-4; the D gene is possibly TRBD1 (5 bases). Trimming took off 5 bases at V and 3 bases at J, with 11 bases between the two ends. The CDR3 is 14 amino acids. The CDR3 DNA reads TGTGCCAGCAGTCAGACAGTCGCCAATCAGCCCCAGCATTTT. This gives the protein CASSQTVANQPQHF.

This clonotype appeared a few times. The CDR3 DNA follows: TGTGCCAGCAGTAGCTGGGTCTTTCGCGATGAGCAGTTCTTC. This gives the protein CASSSWVFRDEQFF. The rearrangement uses TRBV6-4 and TRBJ2-1; D unclear. Looked up from germline, CDR1 is MRHNA and CDR2 is SNTAGT. The CDR3 totals 14 residues. Trimming took off 5 bases at V and 8 bases at J, with 16 bases between the two ends.

This clonotype was found a few times. The J gene is TRBJ1-1, the V gene TRBV5-1; D uncertain. This CDR3 spans 15 amino acids. Germline CDR1 reads SGHRS; CDR2 reads YFSETQ. V lost 0 bases, J lost 0 bases, and 9 bases lay in between. The DNA for the CDR3 is TGCGCCAGCAGCTTGGAACAGCGCCTGAACACTGAAGCTTTCTTT. The encoded protein is CASSLEQRLNTEAFF.

Only a few counts were recorded for this clonotype. CDR3 bases: TGTGCCAGCAGTTTATTAGGACTAGCGGGGCGATCAGATACGCAGTATTTT. Residues: CASSLLGLAGRSDTQYF. The J gene is TRBJ2-3, the V gene TRBV27, with 12 bases that match TRBD2. The length of the CDR3 is 17 residues. The germline CDR1 and CDR2 sequences are MNHEY and SMNVEV (reference sequence). The V and J ends lost 1 base and 4 bases, in that order; junction bases with no gene match: 6.

CDR3 loop: CASSRGGGANYEQYF. DNA for the CDR3: TGTGCCAGCTCGAGGGGAGGGGGCGCCAACTACGAGCAGTACTTC. The rearrangement uses TRBV7-9 and TRBJ2-7; D may match TRBD1 or TRBD2 (7 bases each). The V gene's germline CDR1 is SEHNR and CDR2 FQNEAQ (reference sequence). This CDR3 contains 15 residues. V shed 8 bases and J shed 3 bases, with 20 bases lying between them.

This clonotype was seen ten or more times. V gene TRBV11-1 combines with J gene TRBJ2-2, with 10 bases fitting TRBD2. Per the germline V gene, CDR1 is SGHAT and CDR2 is FQDESV (reference sequence). The CDR3 is made up of 19 amino acids. Trimming cost V 2 bases and J 4 bases; bases outside gene matches: 13. The CDR3 nucleotides read TGTGCCAGCAGCTTAATCGGGTACAGGACTAGCGGAGGCACCGGGGAGCTGTTTTTT. Translating it yields CASSLIGYRTSGGTGELFF.

V usage is TRBV7-3 and J usage is TRBJ2-3; D remains unclear. CDR3 length: 13 amino acids. CDR1 SGHTA and CDR2 FQGTGA come from the germline V gene. The germline V and J ends were trimmed by 3 bases and 3 bases, with 7 bases remaining between them. CDR3: CASSFRKTDTQYF. The CDR3 DNA sequence: TGTGCCAGCAGCTTTCGAAAGACAGATACGCAGTATTTT.